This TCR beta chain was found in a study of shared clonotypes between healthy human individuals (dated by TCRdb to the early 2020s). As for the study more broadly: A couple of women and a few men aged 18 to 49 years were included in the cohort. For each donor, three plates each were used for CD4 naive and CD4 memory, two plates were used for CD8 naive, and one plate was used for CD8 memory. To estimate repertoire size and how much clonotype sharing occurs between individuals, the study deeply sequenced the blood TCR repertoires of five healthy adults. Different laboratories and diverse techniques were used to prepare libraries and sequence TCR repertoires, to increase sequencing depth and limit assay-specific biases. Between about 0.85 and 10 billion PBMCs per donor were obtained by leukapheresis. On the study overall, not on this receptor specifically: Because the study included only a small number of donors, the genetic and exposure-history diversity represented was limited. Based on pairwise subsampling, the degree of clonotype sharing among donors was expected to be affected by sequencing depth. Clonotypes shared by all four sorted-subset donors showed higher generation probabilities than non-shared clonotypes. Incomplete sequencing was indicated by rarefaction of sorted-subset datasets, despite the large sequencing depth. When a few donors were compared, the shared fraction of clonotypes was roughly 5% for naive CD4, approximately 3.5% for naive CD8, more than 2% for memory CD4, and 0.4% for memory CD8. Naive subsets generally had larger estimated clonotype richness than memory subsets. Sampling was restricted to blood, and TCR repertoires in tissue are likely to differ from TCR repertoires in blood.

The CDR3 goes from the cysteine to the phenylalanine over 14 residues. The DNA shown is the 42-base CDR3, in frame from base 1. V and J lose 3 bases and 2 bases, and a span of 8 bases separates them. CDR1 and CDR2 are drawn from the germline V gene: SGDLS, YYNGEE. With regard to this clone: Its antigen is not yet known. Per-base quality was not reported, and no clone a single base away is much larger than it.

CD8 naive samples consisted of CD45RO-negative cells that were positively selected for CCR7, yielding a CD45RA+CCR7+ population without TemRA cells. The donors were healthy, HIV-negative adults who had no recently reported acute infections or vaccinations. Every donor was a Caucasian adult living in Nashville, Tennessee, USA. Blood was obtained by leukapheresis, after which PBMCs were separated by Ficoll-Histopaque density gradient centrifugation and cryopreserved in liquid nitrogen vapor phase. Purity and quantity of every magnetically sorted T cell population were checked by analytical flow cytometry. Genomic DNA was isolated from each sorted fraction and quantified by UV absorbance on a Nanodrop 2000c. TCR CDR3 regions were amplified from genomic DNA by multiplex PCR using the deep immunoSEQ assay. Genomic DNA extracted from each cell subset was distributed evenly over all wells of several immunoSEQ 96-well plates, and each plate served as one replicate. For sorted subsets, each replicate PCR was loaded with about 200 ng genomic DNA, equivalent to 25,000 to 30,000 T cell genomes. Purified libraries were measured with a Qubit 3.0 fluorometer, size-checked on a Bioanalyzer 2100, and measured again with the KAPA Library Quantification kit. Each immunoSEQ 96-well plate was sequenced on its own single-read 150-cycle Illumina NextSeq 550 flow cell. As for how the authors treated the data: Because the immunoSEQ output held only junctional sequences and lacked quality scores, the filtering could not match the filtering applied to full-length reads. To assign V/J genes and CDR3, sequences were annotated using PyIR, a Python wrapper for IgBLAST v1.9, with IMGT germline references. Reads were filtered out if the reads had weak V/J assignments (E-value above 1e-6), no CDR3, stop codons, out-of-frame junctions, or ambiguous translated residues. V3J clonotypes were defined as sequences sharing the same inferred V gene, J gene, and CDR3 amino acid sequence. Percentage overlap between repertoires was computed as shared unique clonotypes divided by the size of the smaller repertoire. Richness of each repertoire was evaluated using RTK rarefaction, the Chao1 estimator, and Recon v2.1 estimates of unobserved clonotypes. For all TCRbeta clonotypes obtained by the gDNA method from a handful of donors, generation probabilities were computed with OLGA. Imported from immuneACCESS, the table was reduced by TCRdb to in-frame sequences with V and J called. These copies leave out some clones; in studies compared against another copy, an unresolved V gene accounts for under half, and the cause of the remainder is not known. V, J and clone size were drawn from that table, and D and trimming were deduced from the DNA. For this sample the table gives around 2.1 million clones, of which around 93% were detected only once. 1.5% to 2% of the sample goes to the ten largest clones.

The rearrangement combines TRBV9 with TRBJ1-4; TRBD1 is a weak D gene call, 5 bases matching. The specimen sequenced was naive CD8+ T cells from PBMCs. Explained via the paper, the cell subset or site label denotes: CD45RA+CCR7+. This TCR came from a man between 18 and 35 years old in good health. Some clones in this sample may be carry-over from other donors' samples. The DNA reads TGTGCCAGCAGCGGGGGGTTCACTAATGAAAAACTGTTTTTT. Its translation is CASSGGFTNEKLFF.